One sample yielded the 26 T cell receptor beta chains listed below, sequenced in a study of identical twins. Each CDR3 protein is one row after TCRdb ran MiXCR on the 5' RACE reads. The sample has hundreds of thousands of distinct CDR3 sequences; 10% to 15% are singletons. Separately, the same data were catalogued under a study of yellow fever vaccine responses in identical twins.

The sequencing sample was made of PBMCs. The source is a woman in her late teens or twenties in good health.

This clonotype turned up a few times. The chain recombines TRBV6-1 with TRBJ2-1, with D perhaps matching TRBD2 (5 bases). V lost 7 bases to trimming and J lost 8 bases, with 21 bases between them. The CDR3 is 15 amino acids. CDR1 is MNHNS and CDR2 is SASEGT in the germline V gene. The CDR3 nucleotides are TGTGCCAGCACCGCCCTAGGGAGAGGATTGGATGAGCAGTTCTTC. This encodes CASTALGRGLDEQFF.

V and J are TRBV7-9 and TRBJ1-1; 10 positions agree with TRBD1. This CDR3 spans 16 amino acids. The germline V gene encodes CDR1 SEHNR and CDR2 FQNEAQ (reference sequence). The junction had 3 bases not matched to a gene; V was cut back by 2 bases and J by 0 bases. This CDR3 is CASSLRDRGMNTEAFF. CDR3 bases: TGTGCCAGCAGCTTACGGGACAGGGGTATGAACACTGAAGCTTTCTTT.

J is TRBJ1-5 and V is TRBV19; 7 bases fit TRBD1. The trim removed 7 bases at V and 3 bases at J, leaving 12 bases unmatched. Looked up from germline, CDR1 is LNHDA and CDR2 is SQIVND (reference sequence). The CDR3 is 16 residues long. CDR3 nucleotides: TGTGCCAGTAAAAGGCAAAGACAGGGAAACAATCAGCCCCAGCATTTT. It encodes CASKRQRQGNNQPQHF. The full variable domain, completed using reference TRBV19 and TRBJ1-5, is DGGITQSPKYLFRKEGQNVTLSCEQNLNHDAMYWYRQDPGQGLRLIYYSQIVNDFQKGDIAEGYSVSREKKESFPLTVTSAQKNPTAFYLCASKRQRQGNNQPQHFGDGTRLSIL.

The table lists this clonotype with a few counts. V is TRBV29-1 and J is TRBJ1-1; no definite D call. Germline assignment: CDR1 SQVTM and CDR2 ANQGSEA. The CDR3 is made up of 15 amino acids. V shed 6 bases and J shed 7 bases, with 24 bases lying between them. The CDR3 sequence is CSVATTGVLGGEAFF. The CDR3 DNA follows: TGCAGCGTAGCTACCACCGGGGTCCTGGGCGGTGAAGCTTTCTTT. Full variable domain (rest looked up from reference TRBV29-1 and TRBJ1-1): SAVISQKPSRDICQRGTSLTIQCQVDSQVTMMFWYRQQPGQSLTLIATANQGSEATYESGFVIDKFPISRPNLTFSTLTVSNMSPEDSSIYLCSVATTGVLGGEAFFGQGTRLTVV.

This clonotype was seen a few times. This chain uses TRBV28 with TRBJ2-5; D might be TRBD1 (5 bases). The V gene lost 6 bases and the J gene lost 0 bases, with 14 bases spanning the gap. CDR1 and CDR2 (germline): MDHEN, SYDVKM. This CDR3 is 15 amino acids long. The CDR3 reads CASSSRMDNQETQYF. The CDR3 nucleotides read TGTGCCAGCAGCTCCCGGATGGACAACCAAGAGACCCAGTACTTC.

This chain links TRBV19 with TRBJ2-1; 14 bases map to TRBD2. The ends lost 1 base at V and 3 bases at J; junction bases unmatched: 8. The CDR3 is made up of 19 amino acids. Looked up from germline, CDR1 is LNHDA and CDR2 is SQIVND (reference sequence). The CDR3 here is CASSIVGATSGGVYNEQFF. The CDR3 DNA follows: TGTGCCAGTAGTATAGTAGGGGCGACTAGCGGGGGGGTCTACAATGAGCAGTTCTTC.

This clonotype has only a few counts. The chain uses TRBV19 and TRBJ2-7; 10 bases match TRBD1. CDR3 length equals 17 residues. Per the germline V gene, CDR1 is LNHDA and CDR2 is SQIVND (reference sequence). The V segment lost 6 bases and the J segment 5 bases; nucleotides outside the gene matches: 16. CDR3 in amino acids: CASSRGTGDGSNHEQYF. The CDR3 DNA follows: TGTGCCAGTAGCCGGGGGACAGGGGACGGATCGAACCACGAGCAGTACTTC.

The chain is built from TRBV7-9 and TRBJ2-6, with 13 bases lining up with TRBD2. V dropped 6 bases and J dropped 2; count of bases not matched to a gene: 4. Germline V gene data show CDR1 as SEHNR and CDR2 as FQNEAQ (reference sequence). The CDR3 has 17 residues. The CDR3, as DNA: TGTGCCAGCAGATGGACTAGCGGGAGTACTGGGGCCAACGTCCTGACTTTC. This sequence encodes CASRWTSGSTGANVLTF.

This clonotype was detected a few times. The V call is TRBV20-1, the J call TRBJ2-7; either TRBD1 or TRBD2 may fit D (5 bases each). V lost 3 bases and J 4 bases, leaving 22 bases between the germline ends. This CDR3 contains 16 residues. The germline gives CDR1 DFQATT, CDR2 SNEGSKA (reference sequence). This CDR3 reads CSASLLGGSLGYEQYF. DNA of the CDR3: TGCAGTGCTAGTTTACTTGGGGGTAGCCTCGGGTACGAGCAGTACTTC.

This clonotype was counted a few times. This chain connects TRBV28 to TRBJ2-5; D is unresolved. CDR1 is MDHEN, CDR2 SYDVKM, per germline. The V gene lost 5 bases and the J gene lost 4 bases, with 17 bases spanning the gap. The CDR3 has 15 amino acids. Here the CDR3 reads CASSPPTLPGETQYF. DNA of the CDR3: TGTGCCAGCAGTCCCCCTACGTTACCGGGAGAGACCCAGTACTTC.

This clonotype was seen a few times. V is TRBV20-1 and J is TRBJ2-6; D not resolved. The V gene's germline CDR1 is DFQATT and CDR2 SNEGSKA (reference sequence). Deletions cut 2 bases from V and 0 bases from J, with 8 bases between. The CDR3 covers 15 residues. The CDR3 loop is CSARRHHSGANVLTF. The DNA for the CDR3 is TGCAGTGCTAGACGACACCACTCTGGGGCCAACGTCCTGACTTTC.

The rearrangement joins TRBV11-2 to TRBJ1-2; D gene uncertain. Germline assignment: CDR1 SGHAT and CDR2 FQNNGV. The CDR3 contains 15 residues. Trimming stripped 0 bases from V and 8 bases from J, with 16 bases between. CDR3: CASSLDQVDIEGYTF. The DNA for the CDR3 is TGTGCCAGCAGCTTAGATCAGGTAGACATTGAAGGCTACACCTTC.

Here the CDR3 reads CASSLRLAPSYEQYF. The CDR3 DNA sequence: TGTGCCAGCAGTTTAAGACTAGCGCCATCCTACGAGCAGTACTTC. The rearrangement links TRBV12-3 or TRBV12-4 to TRBJ2-7; 8 nucleotides line up with TRBD2. The CDR3 sequence is 15 residues long. The V gene end was trimmed by 2 bases and the J gene end by 1 base; junction bases not matched to a gene: 4.

This clonotype was seen at least ten times. One end of the junction is discordant with germline, which a read error may explain. The CDR3 is CASSLAGLAGTDTQYF. The CDR3, as DNA: TGTGCCAGCAGCTTAGCGGGACTAGCGGGAACAGATACGCAGTATTTT. The chain links TRBV5-1 to TRBJ2-3; 13 bases match TRBD2. The CDR3 runs 16 residues. Germline V gives CDR1 SGHRS, CDR2 YFSETQ.

This clonotype was counted a few times. CDR3 nucleotide sequence: TGTGCCAGCAGAGGACAACCACTCAGCAATCAGCCCCAGCATTTT. As protein: CASRGQPLSNQPQHF. The chain combines TRBV28 with TRBJ1-5, with D perhaps TRBD1 (5 bases). Deletions cut 6 bases from V and 1 base from J, with 13 bases between. The CDR3 is made up of 15 amino acids. Germline V CDR1 and CDR2: MDHEN, SYDVKM.

This clonotype was detected only a few times. The chain carries TRBV15 and TRBJ2-3, with 10 nucleotides matching TRBD2. J was trimmed by 2 bases and V by 1 base; bases with no gene match: 3. The germline V gene has CDR1 LNHNV and CDR2 YYDKDF (reference sequence). The CDR3 consists of 16 residues. The CDR3 sequence: CATSRGSGGTTDTQYF. CDR3 DNA: TGTGCCACCAGCAGAGGTAGCGGGGGGACCACAGATACGCAGTATTTT.

Ten or more counts support this clonotype. The chain has TRBV20-1 and TRBJ2-1; possibly TRBD2 for D (5 bases). Germline CDR1 DFQATT, CDR2 SNEGSKA (reference sequence). Trimming shortened V by 3 bases and J by 7 bases, and 19 bases separated the two germline ends. The CDR3 spans 15 residues. The CDR3 coding sequence is TGCAGTGCTAGGTCCCACGGGGTCGTGAGGAATGAGCAGTTCTTC. Residues: CSARSHGVVRNEQFF.

Ten or more counts support this clonotype. This chain uses TRBV20-1 with TRBJ2-3, with 7 bases fitting TRBD1. The CDR3 is 14 residues long. Per germline, CDR1 DFQATT and CDR2 SNEGSKA (reference sequence). Trimming removed 0 bases from V and 5 bases from J; junction bases left unmatched: 5. CDR3 in amino acids: CSARDGQGVDTQYF. As DNA, the CDR3 is TGCAGTGCTAGAGACGGTCAGGGGGTAGATACGCAGTATTTT.

About this clonotype: Its ends do not fully match the called genes, so a read error is possible. The genes are TRBV4-1 and TRBJ2-1; 11 bases are a match to TRBD2. The CDR3 covers 18 residues. Germline V CDR1 and CDR2: MGHRA, YSYEKL. The CDR3, as DNA: TGCGCCAGCAGCCAATCGAGTAGCGGGGGGGCCAGTTACAATGGGCAGTTCTTC. Translated: CASSQSSSGGASYNGQFF.

The rearrangement uses TRBV11-2 and TRBJ2-3; D not certain. V was cut by 1 base and J by 4 bases, with 12 bases left in between. This CDR3 is built from 15 residues. Germline V gene data show CDR1 as SGHAT and CDR2 as FQNNGV. CDR3 DNA sequence: TGTGCCAGCAGCTTAGGCCACCCATTTCCAGATACGCAGTATTTT. This codes for CASSLGHPFPDTQYF.

This clonotype has only a few counts. This chain links TRBV7-9 with TRBJ1-1; 10 bases map to TRBD1. CDR3 length: 16 residues. CDR1 and CDR2 from the germline V gene are SEHNR and FQNEAQ (reference sequence). The trim removed 0 bases at V and 7 bases at J, leaving 8 bases unmatched. In nucleotides, the CDR3 is TGTGCCAGCAGCTTAGCTCCCGACAGGGGGCGGGGTGAAGCTTTCTTT. It specifies CASSLAPDRGRGEAFF.

J is TRBJ2-1 and V is TRBV3-1; 11 bases align to TRBD1. The germline V gene has CDR1 LGHDT and CDR2 YNNKEL (reference sequence). CDR3 size: 15 residues. The V and J ends lost 3 bases and 12 bases, in that order; junction bases with no gene match: 10. CDR3 region: CASSHLGTGGHGQFF. The CDR3 bases are TGTGCCAGCAGCCACCTCGGGACAGGGGGTCACGGGCAGTTCTTC.

This clonotype has a handful of counts. The V call is TRBV15, the J call TRBJ1-5; 8 bases fit TRBD1. J lost 9 bases, V lost 3 bases, and 7 bases had no gene match. The germline gives CDR1 LNHNV, CDR2 YYDKDF (reference sequence). The CDR3 has 14 amino acids. The CDR3 DNA reads TGTGCCACCAGCAGGACAGGGGAGGGGACGCCCCAGCATTTT. Its translation: CATSRTGEGTPQHF.

V usage is TRBV3-1 and J usage is TRBJ2-7; TRBD2 aligns across 7 bases. Trimming at V came to 1 base and at J to 11 bases, leaving 5 bases not matched to a gene. This CDR3 comprises 12 residues. Germline assignment: CDR1 LGHDT and CDR2 YNNKEL (reference sequence). The CDR3 here is CASSQGGGRKYF. The CDR3 coding sequence is TGTGCCAGCAGCCAAGGGGGGGGACGGAAGTACTTC.

V usage is TRBV2 and J usage is TRBJ2-7; 7 nucleotides match TRBD2. Germline lookup yields CDR1 SNHLY and CDR2 FYNNEI. CDR3 size: 14 residues. The trim removed 6 bases at V and 2 bases at J, leaving 7 bases unmatched. The CDR3 spells CASSGDYPPYEQYF. Written as DNA, the CDR3 is TGTGCCAGCAGCGGGGACTATCCCCCCTACGAGCAGTACTTC.

Many counts were recorded for this clonotype. The genes are TRBV12-3 or TRBV12-4 and TRBJ2-5; D remains ambiguous. Trimming removed 0 bases at V and 2 bases at J, with 4 bases between. The CDR3 is made up of 13 amino acids. CDR3 loop: CASSLAWQETQYF. The DNA for the CDR3 is TGTGCCAGCAGTTTAGCGTGGCAAGAGACCCAGTACTTC.